Sequencing of this T cell receptor (beta chain) was carried out in a study of shared clonotypes between healthy human individuals. Study details: The donor group consisted of a couple of women and a few men, aged 18 to 49.

At deep level, the assay was performed. Sorted-subset replicate PCRs used approximately 190 ng of genomic DNA. This amount corresponded to 25,000 to 30,000 T cell genomes. Sequencing used immunoSEQ multiplex PCR; TCRdb keeps in-frame clones, though not all of them. Of a few million clones listed, 80% to 95% were seen once; the top ten hold about 0.39%. V shed 4 bases and J 3 bases; nucleotides not matched to a gene: 9. Germline-derived CDR1 and CDR2 are KGHSH and LQKENI. The CDR3 length is 15 residues. Specimen: naive CD4+ T cells from PBMCs. Sample subset: CD45RA+ positively selected. The TCR originated in a man between 18 and 29 years old in good health. Some clones in this sample may be carry-over from other donors' samples. The chain combines TRBV18 with TRBJ2-7, with 7 nucleotides matching TRBD2. CDR3 sequence: CASSLLRGGIYEQYF. CDR3 coding DNA: TGTGCCAGCTCACTCCTACGCGGGGGAATCTACGAGCAGTACTTC.